This is a list of T cell receptor beta chains from one sample in a study of cytomegalovirus exposure and HLA in healthy donors. Here immunoSEQ multiplex PCR was the method, and the copy in TCRdb shows in-frame clones only, minus some. The sample records 130,000 or so clones, around 87% being singletons. Specimen: PBMCs. These receptors were obtained from a young woman in good health and CMV-seronegative. CDR3s include the opening cysteine and the closing phenylalanine or tryptophan. The order of the fields is V gene, J gene, CDR3 protein.

TRBV20-1	TRBJ2-1	CSASRTAEQFF
TRBV14	TRBJ1-4	CASSRSFNEKLFF
TRBV4-1	TRBJ2-7	CASSQDLGGLEQYF
TRBV4-3	TRBJ2-7	CASSRTASYEQYF
TRBV18	TRBJ1-4	CASSQGQGTEKLFF
TRBV9	TRBJ2-7	CASSVCGQGVCEQYF
TRBV7-3	TRBJ1-5	CASSLGGRGNQPQHF
TRBV5-6	TRBJ2-7	CASSFGGVNEQYF
TRBV27	TRBJ2-7	CASSAPQVRPYEQYF
TRBV7-2	TRBJ2-5	CASSLGLAGAGETQYF
TRBV6-5	TRBJ1-2	CASSYLQGRDGYTF
TRBV19	TRBJ2-6	CASSRDSSSGANVLTF
TRBV2	TRBJ1-2	CASRTAGYGYTF
TRBV7-2	TRBJ2-5	CASSLAGSGRTEETQYF
TRBV28	TRBJ2-4	CASSLVSQAKNIQYF
TRBV29-1	TRBJ2-7	CSVLTGGNSYEQYF
TRBV4-3	TRBJ2-3	CASSQASGRYTQYF
TRBV5-6	TRBJ2-1	CASTTSYDEQFF
TRBV5-3	TRBJ2-3	CARSLGPLGGGHTDTQYF
TRBV7-6	TRBJ2-7	CASSLTGREQYF
TRBV7-2	TRBJ1-1	CASSRDRRLNSKNTEAFF
TRBV7-2	TRBJ1-2	CASSQRLSYGYTF
TRBV4-3	TRBJ2-7	CASSQGPGNSYEQYF
TRBV19	TRBJ2-2	CASSIPFSNTGELFF
TRBV4-3	TRBJ1-3	CASSPSSTGLGNTIYF
TRBV16	TRBJ2-1	CASSQAQEQFF
TRBV28	TRBJ2-7	CASSHYEQYF